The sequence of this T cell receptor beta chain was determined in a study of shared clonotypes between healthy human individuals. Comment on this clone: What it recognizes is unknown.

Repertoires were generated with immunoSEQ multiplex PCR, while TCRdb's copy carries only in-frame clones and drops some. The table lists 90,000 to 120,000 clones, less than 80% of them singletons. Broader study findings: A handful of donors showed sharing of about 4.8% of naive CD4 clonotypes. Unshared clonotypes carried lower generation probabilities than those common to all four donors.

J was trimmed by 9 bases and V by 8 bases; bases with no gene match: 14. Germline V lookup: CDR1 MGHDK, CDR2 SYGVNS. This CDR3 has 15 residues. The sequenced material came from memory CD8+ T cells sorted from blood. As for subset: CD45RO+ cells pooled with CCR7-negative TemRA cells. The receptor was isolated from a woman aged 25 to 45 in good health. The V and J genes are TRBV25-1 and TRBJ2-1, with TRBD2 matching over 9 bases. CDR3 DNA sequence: TGTGCCAGCGCGGGGGTTAGCGGGAGTTTTAGTGAGCAGTTCTTC. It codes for CASAGVSGSFSEQFF.